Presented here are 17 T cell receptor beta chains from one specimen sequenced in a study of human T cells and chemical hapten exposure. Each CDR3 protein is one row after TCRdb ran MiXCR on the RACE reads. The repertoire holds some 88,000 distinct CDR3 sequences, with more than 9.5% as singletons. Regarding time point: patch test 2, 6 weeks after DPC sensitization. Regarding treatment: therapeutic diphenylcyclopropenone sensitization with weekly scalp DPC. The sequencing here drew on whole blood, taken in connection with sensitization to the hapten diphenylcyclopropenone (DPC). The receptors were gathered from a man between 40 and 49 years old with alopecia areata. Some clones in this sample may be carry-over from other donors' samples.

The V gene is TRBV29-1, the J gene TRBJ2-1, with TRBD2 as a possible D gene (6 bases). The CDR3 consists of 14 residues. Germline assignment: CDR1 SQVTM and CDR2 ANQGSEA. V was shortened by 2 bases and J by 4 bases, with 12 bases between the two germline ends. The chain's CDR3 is CSVEFLADYNEQFF. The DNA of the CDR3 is TGCAGCGTTGAATTCTTAGCGGATTACAATGAGCAGTTCTTC.

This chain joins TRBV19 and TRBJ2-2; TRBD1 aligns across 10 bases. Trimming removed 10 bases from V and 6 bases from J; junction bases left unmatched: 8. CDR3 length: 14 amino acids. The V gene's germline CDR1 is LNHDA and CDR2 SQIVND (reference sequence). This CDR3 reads CATRGTGVSGELFF. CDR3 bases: TGTGCCACACGGGGGACAGGGGTCTCCGGGGAGCTGTTTTTT.

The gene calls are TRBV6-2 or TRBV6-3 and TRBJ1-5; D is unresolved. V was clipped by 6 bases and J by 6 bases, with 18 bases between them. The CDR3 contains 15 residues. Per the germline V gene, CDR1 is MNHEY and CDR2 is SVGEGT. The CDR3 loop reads CASSPGRLRPQPQHF. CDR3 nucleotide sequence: TGTGCCAGCAGCCCTGGACGGTTGCGGCCTCAGCCCCAGCATTTT.

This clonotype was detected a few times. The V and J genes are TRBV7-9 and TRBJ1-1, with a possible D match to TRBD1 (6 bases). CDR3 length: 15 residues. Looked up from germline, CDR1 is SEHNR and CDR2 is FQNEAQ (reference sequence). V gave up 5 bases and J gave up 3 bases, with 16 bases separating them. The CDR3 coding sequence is TGTGCCAGCAGCCAGCGGAGGACAGAGTACACTGAAGCTTTCTTT. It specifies CASSQRRTEYTEAFF.

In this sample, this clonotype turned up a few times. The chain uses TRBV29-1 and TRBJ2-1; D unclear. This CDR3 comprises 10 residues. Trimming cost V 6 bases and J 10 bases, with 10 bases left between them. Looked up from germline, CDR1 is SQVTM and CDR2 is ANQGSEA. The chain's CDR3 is CSVRQMEQFF. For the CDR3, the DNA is TGCAGCGTCAGACAAATGGAGCAGTTCTTC.

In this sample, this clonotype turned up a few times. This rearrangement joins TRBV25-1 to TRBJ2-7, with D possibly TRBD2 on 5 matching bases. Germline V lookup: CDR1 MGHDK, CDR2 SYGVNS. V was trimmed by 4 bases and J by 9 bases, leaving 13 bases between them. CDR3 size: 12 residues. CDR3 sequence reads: CASSGTSTVQYF. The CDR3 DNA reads TGTGCCAGCAGTGGGACTTCTACGGTGCAGTACTTC.

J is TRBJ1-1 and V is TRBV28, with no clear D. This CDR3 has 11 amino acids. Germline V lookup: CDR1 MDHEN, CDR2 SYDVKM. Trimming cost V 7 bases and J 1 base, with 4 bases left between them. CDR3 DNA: TGTGCCAGCACAAAGAACACTGAAGCTTTCTTT. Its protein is CASTKNTEAFF.

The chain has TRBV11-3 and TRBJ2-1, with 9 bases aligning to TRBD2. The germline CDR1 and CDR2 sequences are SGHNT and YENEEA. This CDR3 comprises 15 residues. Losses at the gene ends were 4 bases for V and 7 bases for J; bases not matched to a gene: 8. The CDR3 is CASSSLASGMNEQFF. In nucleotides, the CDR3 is TGTGCCAGCAGCTCCCTGGCTAGCGGGATGAATGAGCAGTTCTTC.

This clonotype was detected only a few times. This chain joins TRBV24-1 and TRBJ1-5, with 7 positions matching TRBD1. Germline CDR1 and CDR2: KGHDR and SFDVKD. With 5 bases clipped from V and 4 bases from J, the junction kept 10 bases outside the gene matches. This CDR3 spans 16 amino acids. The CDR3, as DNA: TGTGCCACCAGTGCTGGGGGATTACAGGGGAATCAGCCCCAGCATTTT. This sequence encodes CATSAGGLQGNQPQHF.

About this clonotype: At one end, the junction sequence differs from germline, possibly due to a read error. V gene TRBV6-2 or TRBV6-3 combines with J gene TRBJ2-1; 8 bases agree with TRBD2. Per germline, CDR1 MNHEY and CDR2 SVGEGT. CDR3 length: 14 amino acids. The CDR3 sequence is CASRLSGTFNEQLF. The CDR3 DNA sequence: TGTGCCAGCAGACTTAGCGGGACGTTCAATGAGCAGCTCTTC.

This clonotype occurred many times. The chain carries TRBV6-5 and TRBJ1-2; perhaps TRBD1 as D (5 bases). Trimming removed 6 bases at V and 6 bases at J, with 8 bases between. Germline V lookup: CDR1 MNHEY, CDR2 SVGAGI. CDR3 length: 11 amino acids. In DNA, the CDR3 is TGTGCCAGCAGGTCACAGGATGGCTACACCTTC. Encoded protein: CASRSQDGYTF.

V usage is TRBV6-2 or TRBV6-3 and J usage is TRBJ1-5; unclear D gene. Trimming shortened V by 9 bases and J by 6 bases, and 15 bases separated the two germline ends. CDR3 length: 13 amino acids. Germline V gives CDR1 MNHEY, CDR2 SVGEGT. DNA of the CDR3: TGTGCCAGTGAGACCGTCCTAGGTCAGCCCCAGCATTTT. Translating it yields CASETVLGQPQHF.

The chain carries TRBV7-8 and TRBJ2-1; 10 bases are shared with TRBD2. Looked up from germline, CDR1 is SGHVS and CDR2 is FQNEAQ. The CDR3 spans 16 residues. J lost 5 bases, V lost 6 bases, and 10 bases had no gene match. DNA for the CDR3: TGTGCCAGCAGGACTAGCGGGTCATCCCCCAACAATGAGCAGTTCTTC. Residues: CASRTSGSSPNNEQFF.

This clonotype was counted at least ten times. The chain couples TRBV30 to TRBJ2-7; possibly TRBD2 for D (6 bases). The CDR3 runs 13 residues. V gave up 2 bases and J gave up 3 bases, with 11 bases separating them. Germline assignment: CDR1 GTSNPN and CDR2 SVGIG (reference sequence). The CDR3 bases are TGTGCCTGGAGTTCGGGACTGCTCTACGAGCAGTACTTC. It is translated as CAWSSGLLYEQYF.

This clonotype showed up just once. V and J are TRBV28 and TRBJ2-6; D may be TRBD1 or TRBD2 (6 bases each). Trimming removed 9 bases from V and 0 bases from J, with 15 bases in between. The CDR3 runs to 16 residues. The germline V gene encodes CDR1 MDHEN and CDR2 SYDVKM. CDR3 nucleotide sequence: TGTGCCAGTGCGGTAGGAGGGGGCTCTGGGGCCAACGTCCTGACTTTC. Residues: CASAVGGGSGANVLTF. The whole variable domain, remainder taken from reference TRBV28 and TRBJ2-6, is DVKVTQSSRYLVKRTGEKVFLECVQDMDHENMFWYRQDPGLGLRLIYFSYDVKMKEKGDIPEGYSVSREKKERFSLILESASTNQTSMYLCASAVGGGSGANVLTFGAGSRLTVL.

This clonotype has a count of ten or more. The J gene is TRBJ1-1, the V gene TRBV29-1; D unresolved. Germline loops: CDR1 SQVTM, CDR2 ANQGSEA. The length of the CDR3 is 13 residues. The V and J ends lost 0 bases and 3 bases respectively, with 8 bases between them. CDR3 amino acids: CSVEEQDYTEAFF. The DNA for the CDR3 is TGCAGCGTTGAAGAGCAGGACTACACTGAAGCTTTCTTT.

The CDR3 DNA reads as TGTGCCAGCAGTGTAAGTGGCGCTGAAGCTTTCTTT. This encodes CASSVSGAEAFF. J is TRBJ1-1 and V is TRBV6-1; D unresolved. In germline, CDR1 is MNHNS, CDR2 SASEGT. Trimming took 4 bases from V and 6 from J, leaving 9 bases between them. The CDR3 sequence is 12 residues long.